The clone carrying this TCR beta chain was counted only a few times. This sample's time point: pre-treatment sample, taken before nivolumab and TIL therapy. Stage 4 NSCLC adults joined between October 2017 and January 2020. The data were obtained in a study of TIL therapy for anti-PD-1-resistant metastatic lung cancer. The libraries were made with immunoSEQ v3. Generated by immunoSEQ multiplex PCR, the TCRdb table keeps only in-frame clones and is missing some. The sample records just under 60,000 clones, about 69% being singletons. This CDR3 contains 14 residues. Germline values: CDR1 LNHDA, CDR2 SQIVND (reference sequence). V gave up 10 bases and J gave up 2 bases, with 15 bases separating them.

The receptor was derived from a person aged 25 to 85 with non-small cell lung cancer. The chain employs TRBV19 and TRBJ1-5; tentatively, D is TRBD1 (6 bases). This material consisted of blood, taken at baseline. In DNA, the CDR3 is TGTGCCACCGAACAGGGCCGAGGCAATCAGCCCCAGCATTTT. This translates into CATEQGRGNQPQHF.